The present TCR beta chain was sequenced within a study of shared clonotypes between healthy human individuals. Replicate PCRs for sorted subsets used roughly 200 ng DNA; this equaled 25,000 to 35,000 T cell genomes. Generated by immunoSEQ multiplex PCR, the TCRdb table keeps only in-frame clones and is missing some. Here the sample spans about 1 million clones, approximately 76% being singletons. Regarding the study as a whole: Of the naive CD4 clonotypes, approximately 5% were shared across a few donors. The authors sampled blood alone, and tissue repertoires likely differ.

On this clone: Antigen unknown.

Healthy adults negative for HIV, lacking recent acute infections or vaccinations, served as donors. CDR1 and CDR2 (germline): SGHRS, YFSETQ. Trimming removed 4 bases from V and 0 bases from J, with 10 bases in between. This CDR3 region has 14 residues. The V and J genes are TRBV5-1 and TRBJ2-5; perhaps TRBD1 as D (6 bases). Sequencing input: memory CD4+ T cells sorted from blood. Subset here: CD45RA-negative fraction. This TCR was sampled from a man between 18 and 29 years old in good health. In nucleotides, the CDR3 is TGCGCCAGCAGCGGGACATTCTACCAAGAGACCCAGTACTTC. Translating gives CASSGTFYQETQYF.